These 30 T cell receptor beta chains were sequenced from one sample in a study of cytomegalovirus exposure and HLA in healthy donors. The PCR ran on 60 Vbeta and 13 Jbeta primers. Only in-frame clones appear in the TCRdb table, and some are missing; sequencing was by immunoSEQ multiplex PCR. Of roughly 170,000 clones listed, approximately 80% are singletons. The sample taken for sequencing was PBMCs. The receptor set was obtained from a girl aged 2-9 years in good health and CMV-seropositive.

The V gene is TRBV7-9, the J gene TRBJ2-1; TRBD1 is a possible D gene (5 bases). CDR3 length: 18 amino acids. Trimming stripped 5 bases from V and 1 base from J, with 21 bases between. Germline V CDR1 and CDR2: SEHNR, FQNEAQ (reference sequence). DNA of the CDR3: TGTGCCAGCAGCCCAGAGATTTTGGCGGACATATCCTACAATGAGCAGTTCTTC. It yields the protein CASSPEILADISYNEQFF. The whole variable domain, remainder taken from reference TRBV7-9 and TRBJ2-1, is DTGVSQNPRHKITKRGQNVTFRCDPISEHNRLYWYRQTLGQGPEFLTYFQNEAQLEKSRLLSDRFSAERPKGSFSTLEIQRTEQGDSAMYLCASSPEILADISYNEQFFGPGTRLTVL.

This rearrangement joins TRBV6-5 to TRBJ2-3; the match to TRBD2 covers 14 bases. J gave up 8 bases and V 2 bases, and 3 bases lay outside the gene matches. Germline-derived CDR1 and CDR2 are MNHEY and SVGAGI. The length of the CDR3 is 15 residues. CDR3 coding DNA: TGTGCCAGCAGTTACAGGGGACTAGCGGGAGCTACGCAGTATTTT. Amino acids: CASSYRGLAGATQYF.

The V call is TRBV27, the J call TRBJ1-2; no clear D gene. CDR1 is MNHEY, CDR2 SMNVEV, per germline (reference sequence). The CDR3 covers 12 residues. The germline V and J ends were trimmed by 8 bases and 2 bases, with 9 bases remaining between them. This CDR3 reads CASGDMNYGYTF. CDR3 nucleotide sequence: TGTGCCAGCGGCGACATGAACTATGGCTACACCTTC.

V usage is TRBV6-1 and J usage is TRBJ1-1, with D unclear. Germline CDR1 is MNHNS and CDR2 is SASEGT. V was trimmed by 8 bases and J by 1 base, leaving 14 bases between them. This CDR3 is built from 14 residues. This CDR3 reads CASRHGVANTEAFF. The DNA of the CDR3 is TGTGCCAGCCGCCACGGGGTTGCGAACACTGAAGCTTTCTTT.

The chain combines TRBV7-3 with TRBJ2-1; 8 nucleotides align to TRBD2. Trimming removed 5 bases from V and 7 bases from J; junction bases left unmatched: 7. This CDR3 contains 14 residues. CDR1 SGHTA and CDR2 FQGTGA come from the germline V gene. The CDR3 protein is CASSLPGLVNEQFF. The CDR3 region has the DNA TGTGCCAGCAGCCTGCCGGGACTAGTAAATGAGCAGTTCTTC.

The V and J genes are TRBV19 and TRBJ1-4; no reliable D call. There are 15 residues in the CDR3. Trimming removed 3 bases from V and 4 bases from J, with 12 bases in between. Germline CDR1 reads LNHDA; CDR2 reads SQIVND (reference sequence). DNA for the CDR3: TGTGCCAGTAGTATGAGTTGGAGTTTTAATGAAAAACTGTTTTTT. Translating gives CASSMSWSFNEKLFF.

The table lists this clone with a few counts. The chain employs TRBV5-6 and TRBJ1-1, with D unresolved. Germline loops: CDR1 SGHDT, CDR2 YYEEEE. V lost 0 bases and J lost 2, with 8 bases in between. The CDR3 spans 14 residues. The CDR3 region is CASSLELINTEAFF. Written as DNA, the CDR3 is TGTGCCAGCAGCTTGGAACTGATCAACACTGAAGCTTTCTTT.

This rearrangement joins TRBV9 to TRBJ2-2, with 7 bases fitting TRBD1. Losses at the gene ends were 0 bases for V and 1 base for J; bases not matched to a gene: 3. The CDR3 is 16 amino acids. Germline-derived CDR1 and CDR2 are SGDLS and YYNGEE. CDR3 residues: CASSVGGGGNTGELFF. The DNA of the CDR3 is TGTGCCAGCAGCGTAGGAGGGGGCGGGAACACCGGGGAGCTGTTTTTT.

The chain carries TRBV28 and TRBJ2-7; D is uncertain. CDR3 length equals 13 residues. The V gene lost 3 bases and the J gene lost 5 bases, with 11 bases spanning the gap. From germline, CDR1 is MDHEN and CDR2 SYDVKM. The CDR3 region is CASSFIATDEQYF. The CDR3 bases are TGTGCCAGCAGTTTTATTGCAACAGACGAGCAGTACTTC. Based on the CDR3 plus reference TRBV28 and TRBJ2-7, the full variable domain is DVKVTQSSRYLVKRTGEKVFLECVQDMDHENMFWYRQDPGLGLRLIYFSYDVKMKEKGDIPEGYSVSREKKERFSLILESASTNQTSMYLCASSFIATDEQYFGPGTRLTVT.

This chain connects TRBV10-3 to TRBJ2-7; 9 bases align to TRBD2. There are 13 residues in the CDR3. Germline V lookup: CDR1 ENHRY, CDR2 SYGVKD. V shed 7 bases and J 7 bases; nucleotides not matched to a gene: 8. CDR3 nucleotide sequence: TGTGCCATCAATAGCGGGGGATCGGGGGAGCAGTACTTC. This codes for CAINSGGSGEQYF.

This rearrangement joins TRBV5-4 to TRBJ2-7; D ambiguous. Deletions cut 1 base from V and 2 bases from J, with 10 bases between. The CDR3 is 14 residues long. Germline lookup yields CDR1 SGHNT and CDR2 YYREEE (reference sequence). CDR3 sequence: CASSLLQLPYEQYF. The CDR3 nucleotides read TGTGCCAGCAGCTTGTTACAGTTGCCCTACGAGCAGTACTTC. The variable domain in full, with the rest retrieved from reference TRBV5-4 and TRBJ2-7, is ETGVTQSPTHLIKTRGQQVTLRCSSQSGHNTVSWYQQALGQGPQFIFQYYREEENGRGNFPPRFSGLQFPNYSSELNVNALELDDSALYLCASSLLQLPYEQYFGPGTRLTVT.

V is TRBV2 and J is TRBJ1-2, with a tentative D call TRBD1 (6 bases). The V and J ends lost 3 bases and 8 bases respectively, with 16 bases between them. In germline, CDR1 is SNHLY, CDR2 FYNNEI. The CDR3 totals 14 residues. CDR3 residues: CASSDVGAGGGYTF. The DNA of the CDR3 is TGTGCCAGCAGTGATGTGGGGGCGGGAGGCGGCTACACCTTC.

The genes are TRBV4-2 and TRBJ2-2; TRBD2 matches at 8 bases. CDR3 length: 18 residues. The V and J ends lost 1 base and 7 bases, in that order; junction bases with no gene match: 14. Per germline, CDR1 LGHNA and CDR2 YNFKEQ. This CDR3 is CASSQVARSGSGGGELFF. In DNA form, the CDR3 reads TGTGCCAGCAGCCAAGTAGCAAGGAGCGGGAGTGGGGGCGGGGAGCTGTTTTTT.

The CDR3 nucleotides read TGCAGCGCCTCCGCTAGAGGCCTCGGAAACACCATATATTTT. It codes for CSASARGLGNTIYF. This chain connects TRBV29-1 to TRBJ1-3; no definite D call. This CDR3 spans 14 amino acids. Germline V gene data show CDR1 as SQVTM and CDR2 as ANQGSEA. The V end lost 7 bases, the J end lost 4 bases, and 17 bases lay between the germline ends.

The chain links TRBV7-2 to TRBJ2-7; 9 bases align to TRBD1. CDR1 is SGHTA and CDR2 is FQGNSA in the germline V gene. The CDR3 runs 15 residues. Trimming took 5 bases from V and 2 from J; bases not matched to a gene: 7. The CDR3 DNA is TGTGCCAGCAGCGTCGGGACAGGGCCCACCTACGAGCAGTACTTC. Its translation: CASSVGTGPTYEQYF. The full variable domain, completed using reference TRBV7-2 and TRBJ2-7, is GAGVSQSPSNKVTEKGKDVELRCDPISGHTALYWYRQSLGQGLEFLIYFQGNSAPDKSGLPSDRFSAERTGGSVSTLTIQRTQQEDSAVYLCASSVGTGPTYEQYFGPGTRLTVT.

This clone was seen a single time. This chain links TRBV14 with TRBJ1-2, with unresolved D. CDR1 and CDR2 (germline): SGHDN, FVKESK. The CDR3 is made up of 13 amino acids. Trimming left V 4 bases short and J 7 bases short, with 13 bases between. The DNA of the CDR3 is TGTGCCAGCAGCCTCGGAGGTCGTGGTGGCTACACCTTC. Protein: CASSLGGRGGYTF.

The chain links TRBV27 to TRBJ1-3, with 8 positions matching TRBD1. The CDR3 covers 17 residues. The junction had 11 bases not matched to a gene; V was cut back by 5 bases and J by 2 bases. Germline loops: CDR1 MNHEY, CDR2 SMNVEV (reference sequence). CDR3 region: CASSQGQGVSAGNTIYF. Here the CDR3 DNA reads TGTGCCAGCAGTCAAGGACAGGGAGTGTCGGCTGGAAACACCATATATTTT.

The V and J genes are TRBV28 and TRBJ1-4, with no clear D. The length of the CDR3 is 15 residues. Germline assignment: CDR1 MDHEN and CDR2 SYDVKM. The V end was cut by 10 bases, the J end by 0 bases, with 15 bases between. CDR3 sequence: CATSRAQTTNEKLFF. The DNA of the CDR3 is TGTGCCACCTCTCGTGCACAGACAACTAATGAAAAACTGTTTTTT. The full variable domain, in which reference TRBV28 and TRBJ1-4 provide the parts outside the CDR3, is DVKVTQSSRYLVKRTGEKVFLECVQDMDHENMFWYRQDPGLGLRLIYFSYDVKMKEKGDIPEGYSVSREKKERFSLILESASTNQTSMYLCATSRAQTTNEKLFFGSGTQLSVL.

In DNA form, the CDR3 reads TGTGCCAGCAGCCCTCACTTCCAGACAGGGAGGTATGGCTACACCTTC. This encodes CASSPHFQTGRYGYTF. V gene TRBV7-8 combines with J gene TRBJ1-2; TRBD1 agrees at 7 bases. Germline V CDR1 and CDR2: SGHVS, FQNEAQ. J lost 5 bases, V lost 5 bases, and 14 bases had no gene match. The CDR3 is 16 amino acids.

This chain uses TRBV15 with TRBJ1-4; unclear D gene. CDR1 is LNHNV and CDR2 is YYDKDF in the germline V gene (reference sequence). CDR3 length equals 13 residues. The V end lost 8 bases, the J end lost 4 bases, and 11 bases lay between the germline ends. The CDR3 loop reads CATGGPFNEKLFF. CDR3 bases: TGTGCCACCGGTGGCCCATTTAATGAAAAACTGTTTTTT.

The chain recombines TRBV11-2 with TRBJ1-1; D gene ambiguous. The CDR3 has 13 amino acids. V was shortened by 4 bases and J by 2 bases, with 8 bases between the two germline ends. Per the germline V gene, CDR1 is SGHAT and CDR2 is FQNNGV. The CDR3 reads CASSSPDNTEAFF. CDR3 DNA sequence: TGTGCCAGCAGCTCCCCAGATAACACTGAAGCTTTCTTT.

The chain couples TRBV4-1 to TRBJ1-2; D is uncertain. Between the trimmed V and J ends, which lost 6 bases and 6 bases, there was a span of 17 bases. Per the germline V gene, CDR1 is MGHRA and CDR2 is YSYEKL. The CDR3 totals 14 residues. The CDR3, as DNA: TGCGCCAGCAGGTACGGACCGTCGGGAGATGGCTACACCTTC. Protein product: CASRYGPSGDGYTF.

The genes are TRBV6-1 and TRBJ2-3; TRBD1 matches at 11 bases. Germline values: CDR1 MNHNS, CDR2 SASEGT. This CDR3 contains 15 residues. The V gene end was trimmed by 6 bases and the J gene end by 3 bases; junction bases not matched to a gene: 5. This CDR3 reads CASSRDRGLTDTQYF. The CDR3 DNA sequence: TGTGCCAGCAGCCGGGACAGGGGGTTAACAGATACGCAGTATTTT.

This chain connects TRBV18 to TRBJ1-3; TRBD1 agrees at 10 bases. The CDR3 loop spans 15 amino acids. After removal of 6 bases from V and 4 bases from J, the junction contained 6 bases not matched to a gene. Germline V gene sequence: CDR1 KGHSH, CDR2 LQKENI. The CDR3 DNA reads as TGTGCCAGCTCGCAGACAGGGGGCTCCGGAAACACCATATATTTT. It specifies CASSQTGGSGNTIYF.

The rearrangement uses TRBV6-1 and TRBJ2-5, with 11 nucleotides matching TRBD2. V lost 2 bases and J lost 4; bases outside the gene matches: 3. There are 15 residues in the CDR3. CDR1 is MNHNS, CDR2 SASEGT, per germline. CDR3 sequence: CASSELAGGGETQYF. For the CDR3, the DNA is TGTGCCAGCAGTGAACTAGCGGGGGGTGGAGAGACCCAGTACTTC.

The chain combines TRBV30 with TRBJ1-4; perhaps TRBD1 as D (5 bases). The CDR3 runs to 14 residues. The germline CDR1 and CDR2 sequences are GTSNPN and SVGIG (reference sequence). V lost 5 bases to trimming and J lost 0 bases, with 10 bases between them. CDR3 in DNA: TGTGCCTGGGGGTCAGGGCCAACTAATGAAAAACTGTTTTTT. It codes for CAWGSGPTNEKLFF.

A single count supports this clone. V usage is TRBV28 and J usage is TRBJ1-2, with TRBD1 as a possible D gene (6 bases). Trimming pared 5 bases from V and 6 bases from J, leaving 16 bases between. From germline, CDR1 is MDHEN and CDR2 SYDVKM. This CDR3 region has 14 residues. The CDR3 reads CASSQGPRQDGYTF. The CDR3 nucleotides read TGTGCCAGCAGTCAGGGGCCCCGACAGGATGGCTACACCTTC.

The chain carries TRBV5-4 and TRBJ2-2, with 8 nucleotides matching TRBD2. The length of the CDR3 is 15 residues. J lost 3 bases, V lost 4 bases, and 5 bases had no gene match. The germline V gene has CDR1 SGHNT and CDR2 YYREEE (reference sequence). Here the CDR3 DNA reads TGTGCCAGCAGCAACCCGGGACTAGACACCGGGGAGCTGTTTTTT. This encodes CASSNPGLDTGELFF.

The chain links TRBV6-5 to TRBJ2-3; 12 bases line up with TRBD2. V shed 2 bases, J shed 10 bases, and the junction held 7 bases outside the gene matches. The germline CDR1 and CDR2 sequences are MNHEY and SVGAGI. The CDR3 loop spans 15 amino acids. The CDR3 sequence: CASSYPSGGAGAQYF. CDR3 DNA: TGTGCCAGCAGTTACCCTAGCGGGGGGGCAGGTGCGCAGTATTTT.

The chain is built from TRBV5-4 and TRBJ1-2, with 12 bases identical to TRBD1. The V gene end was trimmed by 6 bases and the J gene end by 3 bases; junction bases not matched to a gene: 6. CDR3 length equals 15 residues. Germline V CDR1 and CDR2: SGHNT, YYREEE (reference sequence). The CDR3 DNA is TGTGCCAGCACAGGGACAGGGGGCTTCGACTATGGCTACACCTTC. Protein product: CASTGTGGFDYGYTF.